The 17 T cell receptor beta chains listed next were all sequenced from one sample in a study of siplizumab effects on memory and regulatory T cells. Only in-frame clones appear in the TCRdb table, and some are missing; sequencing was by immunoSEQ multiplex PCR. The sample lists around 45,000 clones, roughly 84% seen once, with roughly 0.3% in the top ten. Sequencing input: naive CD8+ T cells sorted from blood. The receptor set was obtained from a human donor in good health.

Here the CDR3 reads CASSEGDHYEQYF. The CDR3 bases are TGTGCCAGCAGTGAAGGGGACCACTACGAGCAGTACTTC. The V gene is TRBV25-1, the J gene TRBJ2-7; D assignment may be TRBD1 or TRBD2 (5 bases each). This CDR3 is 13 amino acids long. Trimming cost V 2 bases and J 3 bases, with 8 bases left between them. CDR1 MGHDK and CDR2 SYGVNS come from the germline V gene.

This rearrangement joins TRBV5-6 to TRBJ2-7; D ambiguous. This CDR3 has 12 residues. V lost 2 bases and J 3 bases, leaving 6 bases between the germline ends. Germline assignment: CDR1 SGHDT and CDR2 YYEEEE. CDR3 region: CASSFVDYEQYF. The CDR3 DNA is TGTGCCAGCAGCTTTGTTGACTACGAGCAGTACTTC.

The table lists this clone with a count of one. The chain is built from TRBV27 and TRBJ1-5, with a weak D call TRBD1 (6 bases). CDR3 length: 15 residues. V lost 3 bases to trimming and J lost 3 bases, with 12 bases between them. In germline, CDR1 is MNHEY, CDR2 SMNVEV (reference sequence). CDR3 bases: TGTGCCAGCAGTTTTGGCCAGGGGAACAATCAGCCCCAGCATTTT. Amino acids: CASSFGQGNNQPQHF.

About this clone itself: Relative to the germline gene, one junction end is altered; a read error may explain this. This rearrangement joins TRBV6-6 to TRBJ2-5, with a possible D match to TRBD2 (5 bases). CDR3 length equals 11 residues. CDR1 is MNHNY, CDR2 SVGAGI, per germline (reference sequence). CDR3 loop: CASSYSERPDF. CDR3 nucleotides: TGTGCCAGCAGTTACTCGGAGCGGCCCGACTTC.

This CDR3 reads CASNRLAGTSTDTQYF. The CDR3 coding sequence is TGTGCCAGCAACCGACTAGCGGGAACTAGCACAGATACGCAGTATTTT. The chain recombines TRBV2 with TRBJ2-3, with TRBD2 matching over 11 bases. In germline, CDR1 is SNHLY, CDR2 FYNNEI. CDR3 size: 16 residues. Trimming at V came to 7 bases and at J to 0 bases, leaving 6 bases not matched to a gene.

The chain carries TRBV5-1 and TRBJ2-5, with 7 bases that match TRBD1. Gene TRBJ2-7 matches the end of the DNA better, so the J call may be wrong. The CDR3 consists of 14 residues. In germline, CDR1 is SGHRS, CDR2 YFSETQ. The CDR3 sequence is CASRYGTDTLEQYF. The CDR3, as DNA: TGCGCCAGCAGGTATGGGACAGACACCCTCGAGCAGTACTTC.

The rearrangement uses TRBV11-2 and TRBJ2-3; 14 nucleotides align to TRBD2. The trim removed 5 bases at V and 0 bases at J, leaving 10 bases unmatched. The CDR3 length is 19 residues. Looked up from germline, CDR1 is SGHAT and CDR2 is FQNNGV. The chain's CDR3 is CASSPYPGTSGGSTDTQYF. In DNA, the CDR3 is TGTGCCAGCAGCCCTTATCCCGGGACTAGCGGGGGAAGCACAGATACGCAGTATTTT.

The CDR3 is CASSLSRANYGYTF. CDR3 nucleotide sequence: TGTGCCAGCAGTTTAAGCCGCGCTAACTATGGCTACACCTTC. This chain connects TRBV6-5 to TRBJ1-2, with D unclear. V was cut by 4 bases and J by 0 bases, with 9 bases left in between. Germline lookup yields CDR1 MNHEY and CDR2 SVGAGI. The CDR3 covers 14 residues.

The chain recombines TRBV4-1 with TRBJ1-2; possible D gene TRBD1, 5 bases. Deletions cut 0 bases from V and 5 bases from J, with 13 bases between. Germline-derived CDR1 and CDR2 are MGHRA and YSYEKL. The CDR3 spans 15 residues. CDR3 amino acids: CASSQDRVLGYGYTF. Written as DNA, the CDR3 is TGCGCCAGCAGCCAAGACAGGGTCCTGGGGTATGGCTACACCTTC.

In its sample, this clone was seen once. V and J are TRBV5-1 and TRBJ2-7, with D hard to call. Looked up from germline, CDR1 is SGHRS and CDR2 is YFSETQ. Trimming pared 1 base from V and 0 bases from J, leaving 20 bases between. CDR3 length: 18 residues. The CDR3 DNA is TGCGCCAGCAGCTTGATGTCCGATATGGGTCGGATCTCCTACGAGCAGTACTTC. It is translated as CASSLMSDMGRISYEQYF.

The chain is built from TRBV27 and TRBJ2-7; 7 bases are shared with TRBD2. The CDR3 runs to 15 residues. Germline V CDR1 and CDR2: MNHEY, SMNVEV (reference sequence). V lost 2 bases to trimming and J lost 2 bases; unmatched junction nucleotides: 6. In DNA, the CDR3 is TGTGCCAGCAGTTTAGGGGGAGGGCGCCCCTACGAGCAGTACTTC. Its protein is CASSLGGGRPYEQYF.

This clone turned up a few times. The chain couples TRBV7-9 to TRBJ1-2; perhaps TRBD1 as D (6 bases). The CDR3 is 15 residues long. Germline assignment: CDR1 SEHNR and CDR2 FQNEAQ (reference sequence). The V gene lost 5 bases and the J gene lost 4 bases, with 17 bases spanning the gap. DNA for the CDR3: TGTGCCAGCAGCCCCCAGGGGCCCGGGATCTATGGCTACACCTTC. Translation: CASSPQGPGIYGYTF.

The chain uses TRBV2 and TRBJ1-1; TRBD1 is a possible D gene (5 bases). The CDR3 has 13 residues. The germline V gene has CDR1 SNHLY and CDR2 FYNNEI. V lost 8 bases and J lost 0, with 10 bases in between. CDR3 sequence reads: CASQRDLNTEAFF. For the CDR3, the DNA is TGTGCCAGCCAACGGGACTTGAACACTGAAGCTTTCTTT.

This chain uses TRBV7-9 with TRBJ2-7; TRBD1 matches at 12 bases. This CDR3 has 15 residues. V trimming: 1 base; J trimming: 4 bases; junction bases outside the gene matches: 2. Germline CDR1 SEHNR, CDR2 FQNEAQ (reference sequence). The CDR3 region has the DNA TGTGCCAGCAGCTTAGGGGACAGGGGGCAGTACGAGCAGTACTTC. Amino acids: CASSLGDRGQYEQYF. The full variable domain, rest sourced from reference TRBV7-9 and TRBJ2-7, is DTGVSQNPRHKITKRGQNVTFRCDPISEHNRLYWYRQTLGQGPEFLTYFQNEAQLEKSRLLSDRFSAERPKGSFSTLEIQRTEQGDSAMYLCASSLGDRGQYEQYFGPGTRLTVT.

The rearrangement links TRBV19 to TRBJ2-3; 8 bases map to TRBD2. The CDR3 totals 14 residues. Looked up from germline, CDR1 is LNHDA and CDR2 is SQIVND (reference sequence). With V trimmed by 9 bases and J by 1 base, 6 bases remained unmatched. Here the CDR3 reads CASFAGGGTDTQYF. As DNA, the CDR3 is TGTGCCAGCTTCGCGGGGGGAGGCACAGATACGCAGTATTTT.

The DNA for the CDR3 is TGCGCCAGCAGCCTGACTAGCGGGCAGAAAAACATTCAGTACTTC. Its translation: CASSLTSGQKNIQYF. V gene TRBV5-1 combines with J gene TRBJ2-4; 10 nucleotides align to TRBD2. CDR1 and CDR2 (germline): SGHRS, YFSETQ. This CDR3 spans 15 amino acids. Trimming at V came to 4 bases and at J to 4 bases, leaving 5 bases not matched to a gene. The complete variable domain, with remaining parts taken from reference TRBV5-1 and TRBJ2-4, reads KAGVTQTPRYLIKTRGQQVTLSCSPISGHRSVSWYQQTPGQGLQFLFEYFSETQRNKGNFPGRFSGRQFSNSRSEMNVSTLELGDSALYLCASSLTSGQKNIQYFGAGTRLSVL.

The rearrangement joins TRBV19 to TRBJ1-6; 8 bases map to TRBD1. Germline V gene sequence: CDR1 LNHDA, CDR2 SQIVND (reference sequence). The CDR3 is made up of 15 amino acids. The CDR3 nucleotides are TGTACCAACGAAAGGGACAGGTTGGATAATTCACCCCTCCACTTT. This gives the protein CTNERDRLDNSPLHF.